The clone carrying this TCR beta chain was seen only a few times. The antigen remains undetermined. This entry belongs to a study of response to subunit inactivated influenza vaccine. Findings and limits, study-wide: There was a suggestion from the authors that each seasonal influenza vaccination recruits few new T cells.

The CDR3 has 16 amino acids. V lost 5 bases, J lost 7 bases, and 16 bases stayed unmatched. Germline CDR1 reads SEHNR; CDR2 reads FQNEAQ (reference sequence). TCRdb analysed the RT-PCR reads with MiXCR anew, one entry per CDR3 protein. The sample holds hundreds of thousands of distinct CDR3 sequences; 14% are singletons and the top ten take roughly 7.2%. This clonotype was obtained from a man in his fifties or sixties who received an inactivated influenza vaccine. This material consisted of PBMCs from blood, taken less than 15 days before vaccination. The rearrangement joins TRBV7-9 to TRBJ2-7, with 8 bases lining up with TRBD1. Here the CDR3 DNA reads TGTGCCAGCAGCCCTCTTATGGGCCAGGGGGCGGTTGAGCAGTACTTC. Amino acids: CASSPLMGQGAVEQYF.